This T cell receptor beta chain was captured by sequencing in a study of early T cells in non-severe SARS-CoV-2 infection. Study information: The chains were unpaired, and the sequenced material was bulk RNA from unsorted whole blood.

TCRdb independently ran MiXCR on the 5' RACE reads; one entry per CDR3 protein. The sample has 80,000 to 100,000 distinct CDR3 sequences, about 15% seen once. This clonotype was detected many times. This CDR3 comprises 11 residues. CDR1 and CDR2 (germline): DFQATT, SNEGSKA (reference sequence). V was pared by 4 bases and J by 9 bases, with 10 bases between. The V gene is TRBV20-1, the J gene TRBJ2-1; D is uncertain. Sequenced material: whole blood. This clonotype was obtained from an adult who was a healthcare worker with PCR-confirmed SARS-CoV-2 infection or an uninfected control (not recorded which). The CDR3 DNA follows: TGCAGTGCTACCTCTAGAAGTGAGCAGTTCTTC. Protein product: CSATSRSEQFF.